The T cell receptor beta chain described here comes from a study of T cell responses to AZD1222 COVID-19 vaccine. Measured with immunoSEQ multiplex PCR; TCRdb has only the in-frame clones, and not every one. The table shows 80,000 to 100,000 clones, with about 90% occurring only once. The sequencing here drew on peripheral blood, taken on day 0 of MenACWY control vaccination. The receptor was isolated from an adult in good health.

CDR3 loop: CASSDYRENTEAFF. In nucleotides, the CDR3 is TGTGCCAGCAGTGACTACAGAGAAAACACTGAAGCTTTCTTT. The chain employs TRBV2 and TRBJ1-1; D gene uncertain. Germline V gene data show CDR1 as SNHLY and CDR2 as FYNNEI. V was cut by 3 bases and J by 2 bases, with 10 bases left in between. CDR3 length: 14 amino acids.